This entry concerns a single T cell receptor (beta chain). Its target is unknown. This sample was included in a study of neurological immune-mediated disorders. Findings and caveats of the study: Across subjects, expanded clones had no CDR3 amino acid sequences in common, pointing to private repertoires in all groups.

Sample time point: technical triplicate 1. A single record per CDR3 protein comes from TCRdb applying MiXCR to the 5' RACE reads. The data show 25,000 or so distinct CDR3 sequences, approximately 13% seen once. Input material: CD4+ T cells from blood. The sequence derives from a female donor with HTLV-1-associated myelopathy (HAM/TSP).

CDR3 DNA: TGCGCCAGCGCCCTCGGGGCAGACACCGGGGAGCTGTTTTTT. Translating it yields CASALGADTGELFF. The chain is built from TRBV5-1 and TRBJ2-2; D could derive from TRBD1 or TRBD2 (5 bases each). This CDR3 contains 14 residues. Trimming removed 7 bases from V and 3 bases from J, with 13 bases in between. Per the germline V gene, CDR1 is SGHRS and CDR2 is YFSETQ.